This TCR beta chain was identified in a study of CD8 T cells in ankylosing spondylitis. With V trimmed by 6 bases and J by 4 bases, 22 bases remained unmatched. The CDR3 runs 19 residues. The germline V gene has CDR1 DFQATT and CDR2 SNEGSKA (reference sequence). Researchers built TCR beta libraries using quantitative 5'-RACE with molecular barcodes. MiXCR was run by TCRdb on the 5' RACE reads, yielding one entry per CDR3 protein. The data show around 120,000 distinct CDR3 sequences, about 25% seen once. This clonotype was detected only a few times. This clonotype was sampled from a male donor with ankylosing spondylitis. The chain recombines TRBV20-1 with TRBJ2-7; 12 bases fit TRBD2. Sequences were obtained from synovial fluid, either unsorted or a sorted T cell fraction (not recorded which). CDR3 amino acids: CSAQGEASGRASSWYEQYF. CDR3 DNA: TGCAGTGCCCAAGGGGAGGCTAGCGGGAGGGCCTCGAGTTGGTACGAGCAGTACTTC.